One and the same sample provided the 10 T cell receptor beta chains below, sequenced in a study of lymphopenia after photon versus proton radiotherapy. Sequenced by immunoSEQ multiplex PCR; TCRdb stores in-frame clones only, minus some. The sample yields 150,000 to 200,000 clones, around nine tenths seen once. The material was peripheral blood, obtained from a patient treated with photon-based radiotherapy. These receptors all stem from a man aged 50 to 59 with gastric cancer.

V gene TRBV6-5 combines with J gene TRBJ2-2; a possible D gene is TRBD2 (6 bases). CDR1 is MNHEY, CDR2 SVGAGI, per germline. V lost 1 base and J lost 4, with 10 bases in between. The CDR3 consists of 15 residues. CDR3 sequence reads: CASSYYGRVTGELFF. CDR3 sequence (DNA): TGTGCCAGCAGTTACTACGGGAGAGTCACCGGGGAGCTGTTTTTT.

The V gene is TRBV28, the J gene TRBJ2-1, with 9 nucleotides matching TRBD1. The germline CDR1 and CDR2 sequences are MDHEN and SYDVKM. V lost 6 bases, J lost 0 bases, and 18 bases stayed unmatched. The CDR3 covers 20 residues. The CDR3 DNA sequence: TGTGCCAGCAGCCTTACCGGGACAGGGAGGGGGAAATTCTCCTACAATGAGCAGTTCTTC. It translates to CASSLTGTGRGKFSYNEQFF.

V is TRBV19 and J is TRBJ2-4; tentatively, D is TRBD1 (6 bases). The CDR3 has 16 residues. Germline V gene lookup returns CDR1 LNHDA and CDR2 SQIVND (reference sequence). V was trimmed by 3 bases and J by 3 bases, leaving 15 bases between them. Written as DNA, the CDR3 is TGTGCCAGTAGTATTGGTGGGAGAGGGGGCAAAAACATTCAGTACTTC. Its translation is CASSIGGRGGKNIQYF.

The chain is built from TRBV7-2 and TRBJ2-7, with unresolved D. Germline CDR1 and CDR2: SGHTA and FQGNSA. V lost 5 bases to trimming and J lost 5 bases, with 16 bases between them. The CDR3 is 14 residues long. DNA of the CDR3: TGTGCCAGCAGCCTCAGACGGACCGTCGACGAGCAGTACTTC. Translating gives CASSLRRTVDEQYF.

The table lists this clone with a count of one. This sample also contains other DNA sequences that code for the same CDR3. J is TRBJ2-1 and V is TRBV5-4; 12 nucleotides agree with TRBD2. V lost 4 bases and J lost 4; bases outside the gene matches: 3. This CDR3 region has 15 residues. Germline V gene lookup returns CDR1 SGHNT and CDR2 YYREEE (reference sequence). CDR3 loop: CASSGGTSGYNEQFF. In DNA form, the CDR3 reads TGTGCCAGCAGCGGAGGGACTAGCGGGTACAATGAGCAGTTCTTC.

J is TRBJ2-1 and V is TRBV6-5; no firm D call. Trimming took 2 bases from V and 10 from J, leaving 9 bases between them. Germline V lookup: CDR1 MNHEY, CDR2 SVGAGI. The CDR3 contains 12 residues. CDR3 nucleotide sequence: TGTGCCAGCAGTTACGTAGGGCGGGAGCAGTTCTTC. Its translation: CASSYVGREQFF.

The V gene is TRBV14, the J gene TRBJ2-5; no definite D call. The CDR3 length is 13 residues. V gave up 4 bases and J gave up 5 bases, with 11 bases separating them. The germline CDR1 and CDR2 sequences are SGHDN and FVKESK. The DNA for the CDR3 is TGTGCCAGCAGCCGGGCCCTGCCCGAGACCCAGTACTTC. It encodes CASSRALPETQYF.

The chain is built from TRBV7-2 and TRBJ2-2, with D possibly being TRBD1 (5 bases). The CDR3 has 14 amino acids. Trimming cost V 5 bases and J 7 bases, with 14 bases left between them. CDR1 and CDR2 from the germline V gene are SGHTA and FQGNSA. CDR3 amino acids: CASSPSDTGGELFF. The DNA of the CDR3 is TGTGCCAGCAGCCCGTCGGACACGGGCGGGGAGCTGTTTTTT.

This clone appeared once. The chain carries TRBV6-1 and TRBJ1-2; perhaps TRBD1 as D (6 bases). The CDR3 runs to 14 residues. V was cut by 4 bases and J by 4 bases, with 13 bases left in between. CDR1 and CDR2 from the germline V gene are MNHNS and SASEGT. The CDR3 spells CASSVSQGFYGYTF. CDR3 DNA sequence: TGTGCCAGCAGTGTGAGTCAGGGGTTCTATGGCTACACCTTC.

The V call is TRBV29-1, the J call TRBJ2-5; D is unresolved. Deletions cut 3 bases from V and 4 bases from J, with 9 bases between. CDR1 and CDR2 from the germline V gene are SQVTM and ANQGSEA. The CDR3 length is 12 residues. DNA of the CDR3: TGCAGCGTTGATGGGGATGGAGAGACCCAGTACTTC. Translated, it gives CSVDGDGETQYF.